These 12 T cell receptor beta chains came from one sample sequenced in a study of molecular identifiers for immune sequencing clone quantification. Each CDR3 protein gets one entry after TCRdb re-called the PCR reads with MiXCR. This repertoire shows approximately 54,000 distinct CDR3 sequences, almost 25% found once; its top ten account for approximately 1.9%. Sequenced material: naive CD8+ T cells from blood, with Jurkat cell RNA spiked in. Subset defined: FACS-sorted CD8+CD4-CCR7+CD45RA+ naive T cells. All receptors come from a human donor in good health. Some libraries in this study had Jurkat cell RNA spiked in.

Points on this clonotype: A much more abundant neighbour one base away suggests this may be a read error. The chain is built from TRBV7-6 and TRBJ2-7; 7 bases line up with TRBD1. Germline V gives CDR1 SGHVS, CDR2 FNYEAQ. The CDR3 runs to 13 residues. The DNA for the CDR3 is TGTGCCAGCAGCTTCGGGACAGACTACGAGCGGTACTTC. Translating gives CASSFGTDYERYF.

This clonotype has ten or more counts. CDR3 DNA sequence: TGTGCCTGGAGTGTAGGGACAGGGGCCACCGGGGAGCTGTTTTTT. Its protein is CAWSVGTGATGELFF. V is TRBV30 and J is TRBJ2-2; 10 bases are a match to TRBD1. Unmatched junction bases numbered 2, after V lost 0 bases and J lost 4 bases. CDR3 size: 15 residues. The V gene's germline CDR1 is GTSNPN and CDR2 SVGIG (reference sequence).

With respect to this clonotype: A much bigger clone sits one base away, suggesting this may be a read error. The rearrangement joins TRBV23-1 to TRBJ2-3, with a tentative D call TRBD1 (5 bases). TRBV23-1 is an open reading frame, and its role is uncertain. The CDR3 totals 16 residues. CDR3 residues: CASSQCRGRVTGTQYF. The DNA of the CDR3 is TGCGCCAGCAGTCAATGTCGTGGCAGGGTCACAGGTACGCAGTATTTT.

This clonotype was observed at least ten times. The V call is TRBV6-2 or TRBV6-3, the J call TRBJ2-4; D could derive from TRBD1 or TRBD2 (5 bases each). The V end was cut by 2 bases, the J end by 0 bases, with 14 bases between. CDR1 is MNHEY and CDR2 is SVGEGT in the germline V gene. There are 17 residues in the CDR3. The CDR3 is CASSYTATGLAKNIQYF. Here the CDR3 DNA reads TGTGCCAGCAGTTACACAGCCACGGGGCTAGCCAAAAACATTCAGTACTTC.

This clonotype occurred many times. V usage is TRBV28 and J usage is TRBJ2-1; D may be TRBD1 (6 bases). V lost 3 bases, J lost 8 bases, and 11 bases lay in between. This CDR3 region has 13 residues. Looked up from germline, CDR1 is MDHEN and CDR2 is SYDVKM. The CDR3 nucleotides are TGTGCCAGCAGTTTCCGACAGGACGATGAGCAGTTCTTC. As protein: CASSFRQDDEQFF.

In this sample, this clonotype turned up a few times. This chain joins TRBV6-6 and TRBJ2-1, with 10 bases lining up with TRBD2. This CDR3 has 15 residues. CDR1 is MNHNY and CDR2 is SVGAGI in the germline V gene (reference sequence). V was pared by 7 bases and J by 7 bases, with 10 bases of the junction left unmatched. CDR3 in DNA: TGTGCCAGCAACGTAGCGGGGGGCGTTGGGAATGAGCAGTTCTTC. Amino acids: CASNVAGGVGNEQFF.

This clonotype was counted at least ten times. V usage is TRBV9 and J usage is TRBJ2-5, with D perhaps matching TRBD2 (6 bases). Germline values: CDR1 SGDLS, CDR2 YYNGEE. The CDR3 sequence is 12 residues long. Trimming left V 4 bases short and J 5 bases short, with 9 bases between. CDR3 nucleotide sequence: TGTGCCAGCAGCCCGGCGGGGGAGACCCAGTACTTC. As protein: CASSPAGETQYF.

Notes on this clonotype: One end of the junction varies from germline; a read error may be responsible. This CDR3 is CASSEHHRGPPYYAQYF. In nucleotides, the CDR3 is TGTGCCAGCAGTGAACACCACAGGGGTCCTCCCTACTACGCGCAGTACTTC. The chain couples TRBV6-1 to TRBJ2-7; 7 nucleotides agree with TRBD1. This CDR3 spans 17 amino acids. Germline V CDR1 and CDR2: MNHNS, SASEGT.

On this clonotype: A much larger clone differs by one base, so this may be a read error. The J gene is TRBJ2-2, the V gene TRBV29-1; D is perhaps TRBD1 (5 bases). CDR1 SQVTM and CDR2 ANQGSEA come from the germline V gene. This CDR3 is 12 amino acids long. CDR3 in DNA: TGCGGCGTTGTCAGGGATACCGGGGAGCTGTTTTTT. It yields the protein CGVVRDTGELFF.

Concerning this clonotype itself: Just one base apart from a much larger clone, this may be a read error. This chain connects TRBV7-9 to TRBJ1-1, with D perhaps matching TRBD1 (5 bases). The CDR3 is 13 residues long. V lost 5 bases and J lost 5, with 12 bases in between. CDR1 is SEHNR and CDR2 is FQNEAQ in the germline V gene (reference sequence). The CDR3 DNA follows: TGTGCCAGCAGCGAACAGGCTAAGACTGAAGCTTTCTTT. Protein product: CASSEQAKTEAFF.

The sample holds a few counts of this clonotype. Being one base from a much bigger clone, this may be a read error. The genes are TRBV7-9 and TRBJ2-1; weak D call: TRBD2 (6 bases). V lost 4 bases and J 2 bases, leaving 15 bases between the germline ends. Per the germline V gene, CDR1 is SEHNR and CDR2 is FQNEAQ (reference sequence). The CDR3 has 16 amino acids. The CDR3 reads CASSSRPGLPYNEQFF. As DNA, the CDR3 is TGTGCCAGCAGCTCGCGACCGGGACTTCCCTACAATGAGCAGTTCTTC.

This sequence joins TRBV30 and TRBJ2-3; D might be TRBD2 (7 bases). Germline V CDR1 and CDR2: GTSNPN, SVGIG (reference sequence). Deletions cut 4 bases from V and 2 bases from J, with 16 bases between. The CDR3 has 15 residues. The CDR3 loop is CAWNLGGGATDTQYF. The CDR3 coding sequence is TGTGCCTGGAATCTTGGAGGGGGGGCCACAGATACGCAGTATTTT.